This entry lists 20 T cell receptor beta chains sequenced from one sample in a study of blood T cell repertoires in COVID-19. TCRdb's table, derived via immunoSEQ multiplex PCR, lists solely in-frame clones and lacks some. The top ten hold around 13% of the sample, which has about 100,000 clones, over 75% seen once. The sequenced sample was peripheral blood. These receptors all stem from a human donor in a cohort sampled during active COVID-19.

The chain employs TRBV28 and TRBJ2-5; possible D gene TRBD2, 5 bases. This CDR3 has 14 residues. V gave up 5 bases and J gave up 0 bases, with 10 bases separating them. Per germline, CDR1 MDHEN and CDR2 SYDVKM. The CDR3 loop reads CASSTPGYQETQYF. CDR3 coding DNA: TGTGCCAGCAGTACCCCGGGGTACCAAGAGACCCAGTACTTC.

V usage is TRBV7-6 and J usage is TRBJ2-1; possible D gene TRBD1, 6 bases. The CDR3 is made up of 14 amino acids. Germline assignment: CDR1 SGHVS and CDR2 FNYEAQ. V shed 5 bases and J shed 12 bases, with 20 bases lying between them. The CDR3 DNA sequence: TGTGCCAGCAGCCGATCAATGGTACAGGGAGTGCAGTTCTTC. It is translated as CASSRSMVQGVQFF.

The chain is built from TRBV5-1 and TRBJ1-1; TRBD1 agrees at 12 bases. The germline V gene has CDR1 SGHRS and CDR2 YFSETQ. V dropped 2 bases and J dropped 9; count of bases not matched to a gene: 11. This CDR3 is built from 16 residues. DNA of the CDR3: TGCGCCAGCAGCTTAGGTGGGACAGGGGGCGAGTACCAAGCTTTCTTT. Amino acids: CASSLGGTGGEYQAFF.

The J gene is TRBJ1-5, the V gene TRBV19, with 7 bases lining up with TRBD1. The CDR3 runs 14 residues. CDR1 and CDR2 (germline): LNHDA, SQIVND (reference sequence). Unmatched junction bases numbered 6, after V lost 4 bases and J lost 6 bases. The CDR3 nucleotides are TGTGCCAGTAGTACTGACAGGGCCGGTCAGCCCCAGCATTTT. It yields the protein CASSTDRAGQPQHF. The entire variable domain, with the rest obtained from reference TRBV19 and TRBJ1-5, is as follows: DGGITQSPKYLFRKEGQNVTLSCEQNLNHDAMYWYRQDPGQGLRLIYYSQIVNDFQKGDIAEGYSVSREKKESFPLTVTSAQKNPTAFYLCASSTDRAGQPQHFGDGTRLSIL.

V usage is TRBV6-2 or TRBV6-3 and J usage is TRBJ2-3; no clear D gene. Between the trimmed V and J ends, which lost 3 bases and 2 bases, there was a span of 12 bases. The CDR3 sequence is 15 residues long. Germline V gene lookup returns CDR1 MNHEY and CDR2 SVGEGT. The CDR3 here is CASSYGPQYTDTQYF. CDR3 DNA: TGTGCCAGCAGTTATGGCCCTCAGTACACAGATACGCAGTATTTT.

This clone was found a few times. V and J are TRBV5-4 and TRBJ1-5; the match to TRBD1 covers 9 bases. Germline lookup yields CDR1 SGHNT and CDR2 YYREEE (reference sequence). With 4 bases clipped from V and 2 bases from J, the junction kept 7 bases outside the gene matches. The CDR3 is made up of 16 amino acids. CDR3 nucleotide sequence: TGTGCCAGCAGCCTCCGGACAGGGGACGGCAATCAGCCCCAGCATTTT. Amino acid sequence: CASSLRTGDGNQPQHF.

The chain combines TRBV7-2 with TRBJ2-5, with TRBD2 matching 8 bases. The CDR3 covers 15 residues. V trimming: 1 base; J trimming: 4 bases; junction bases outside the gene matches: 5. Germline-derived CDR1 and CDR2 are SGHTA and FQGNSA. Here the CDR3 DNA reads TGTGCCAGCAGCTTAGTAGCGGGGAACTTAGAGACCCAGTACTTC. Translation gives CASSLVAGNLETQYF.

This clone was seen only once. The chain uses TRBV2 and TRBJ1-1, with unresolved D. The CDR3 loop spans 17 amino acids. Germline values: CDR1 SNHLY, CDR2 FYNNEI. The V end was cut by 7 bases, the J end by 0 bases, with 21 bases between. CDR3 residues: CASTRPGVGHMNTEAFF. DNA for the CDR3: TGTGCCAGCACCCGACCTGGCGTTGGGCACATGAACACTGAAGCTTTCTTT.

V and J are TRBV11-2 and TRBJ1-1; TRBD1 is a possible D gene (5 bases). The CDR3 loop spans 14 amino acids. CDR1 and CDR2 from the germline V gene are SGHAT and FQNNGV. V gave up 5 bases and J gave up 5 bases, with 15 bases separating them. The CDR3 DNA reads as TGTGCCAGCAGCGTCGGGGGAAGTCGGACTGAAGCTTTCTTT. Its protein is CASSVGGSRTEAFF.

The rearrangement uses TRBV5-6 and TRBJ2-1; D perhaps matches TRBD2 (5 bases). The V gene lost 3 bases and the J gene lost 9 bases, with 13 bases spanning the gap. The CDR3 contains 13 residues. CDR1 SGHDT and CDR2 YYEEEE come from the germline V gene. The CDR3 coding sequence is TGTGCCAGCAGCTCACGCGGAGGATCTGAGCAGTTCTTC. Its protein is CASSSRGGSEQFF.

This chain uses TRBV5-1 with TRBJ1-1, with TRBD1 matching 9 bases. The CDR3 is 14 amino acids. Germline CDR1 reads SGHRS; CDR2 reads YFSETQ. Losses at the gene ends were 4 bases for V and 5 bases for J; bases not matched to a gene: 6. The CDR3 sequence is CASSTGQGWTEAFF. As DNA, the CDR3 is TGCGCCAGCAGCACGGGACAGGGTTGGACTGAAGCTTTCTTT.

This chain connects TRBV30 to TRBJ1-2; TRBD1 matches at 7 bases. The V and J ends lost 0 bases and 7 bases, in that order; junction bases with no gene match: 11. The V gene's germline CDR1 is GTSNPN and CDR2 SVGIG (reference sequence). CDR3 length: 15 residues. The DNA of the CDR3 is TGTGCCTGGAGTGTGTCGGGACAGACAGGCCGTGGCTACACCTTC. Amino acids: CAWSVSGQTGRGYTF.

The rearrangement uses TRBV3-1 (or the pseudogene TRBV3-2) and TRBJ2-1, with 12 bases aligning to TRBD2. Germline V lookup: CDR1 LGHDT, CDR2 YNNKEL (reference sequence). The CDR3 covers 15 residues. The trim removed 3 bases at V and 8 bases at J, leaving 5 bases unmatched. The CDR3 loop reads CASSHASGRVDEQFF. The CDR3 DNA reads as TGTGCCAGCAGCCACGCTAGCGGGAGGGTCGATGAGCAGTTCTTC.

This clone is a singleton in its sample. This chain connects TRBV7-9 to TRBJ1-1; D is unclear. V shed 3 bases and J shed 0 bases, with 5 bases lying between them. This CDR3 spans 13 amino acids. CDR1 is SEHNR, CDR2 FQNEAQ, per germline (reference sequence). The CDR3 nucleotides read TGTGCCAGCAGCTTGAGTCTGAACACTGAAGCTTTCTTT. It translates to CASSLSLNTEAFF. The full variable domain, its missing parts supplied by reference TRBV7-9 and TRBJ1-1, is DTGVSQNPRHKITKRGQNVTFRCDPISEHNRLYWYRQTLGQGPEFLTYFQNEAQLEKSRLLSDRFSAERPKGSFSTLEIQRTEQGDSAMYLCASSLSLNTEAFFGQGTRLTVV.

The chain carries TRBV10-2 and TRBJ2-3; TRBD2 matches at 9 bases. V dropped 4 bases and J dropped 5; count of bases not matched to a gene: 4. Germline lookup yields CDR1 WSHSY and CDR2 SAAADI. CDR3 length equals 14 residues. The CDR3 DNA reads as TGCGCCAGCAGTGTGGCTAGCGGGATAGATACGCAGTATTTT. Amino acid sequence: CASSVASGIDTQYF.

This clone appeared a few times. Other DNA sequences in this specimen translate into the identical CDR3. CDR3 bases: TGTGCCAGCAGTTATCGGGAGAGGGGTTACGAGCAGTACTTC. Amino acids: CASSYRERGYEQYF. This chain connects TRBV27 to TRBJ2-7, with D perhaps matching TRBD2 (6 bases). The length of the CDR3 is 14 residues. Germline CDR1 is MNHEY and CDR2 is SMNVEV (reference sequence). V shed 4 bases and J shed 4 bases, with 14 bases lying between them.

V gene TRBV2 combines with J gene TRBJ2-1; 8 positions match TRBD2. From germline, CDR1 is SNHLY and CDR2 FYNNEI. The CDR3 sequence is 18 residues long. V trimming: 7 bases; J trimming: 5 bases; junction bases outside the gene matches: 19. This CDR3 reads CASTFNPATRAGDNEQFF. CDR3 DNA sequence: TGTGCCAGCACCTTTAACCCCGCGACTAGAGCGGGAGACAATGAGCAGTTCTTC.

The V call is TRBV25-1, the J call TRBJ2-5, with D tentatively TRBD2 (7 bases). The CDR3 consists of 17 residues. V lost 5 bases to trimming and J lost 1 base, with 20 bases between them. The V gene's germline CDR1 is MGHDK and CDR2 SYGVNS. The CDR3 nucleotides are TGTGCCAGCAGTCGACCCACCGCGGGGGCCTTCCAAGAGACCCAGTACTTC. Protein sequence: CASSRPTAGAFQETQYF.

The DNA of the CDR3 is TGTGCCAGCAGCTTGTATAACAATGAGCAGTTCTTC. Translation: CASSLYNNEQFF. This chain connects TRBV7-2 to TRBJ2-1; D ambiguous. V was clipped by 3 bases and J by 5 bases, with 5 bases between them. From germline, CDR1 is SGHTA and CDR2 FQGNSA. CDR3 length equals 12 residues.

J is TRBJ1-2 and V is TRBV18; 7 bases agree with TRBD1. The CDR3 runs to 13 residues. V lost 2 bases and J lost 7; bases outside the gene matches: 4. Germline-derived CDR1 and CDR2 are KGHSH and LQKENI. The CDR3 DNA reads TGTGCCAGCTCACCAGAACAGGGGCTTGGCTACACCTTC. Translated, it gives CASSPEQGLGYTF.